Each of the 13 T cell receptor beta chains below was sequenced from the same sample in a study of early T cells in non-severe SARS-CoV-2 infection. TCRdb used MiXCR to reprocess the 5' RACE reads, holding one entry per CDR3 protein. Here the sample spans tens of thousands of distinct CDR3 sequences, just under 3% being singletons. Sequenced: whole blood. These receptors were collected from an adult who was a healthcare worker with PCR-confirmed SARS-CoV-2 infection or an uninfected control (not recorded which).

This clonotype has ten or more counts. The CDR3 DNA reads as TGTGCCAGCAGTTACGGCGCGATGGGGGCCGGGGAGCTGTTTTTT. Protein: CASSYGAMGAGELFF. This sequence joins TRBV6-6 and TRBJ2-2; D might be TRBD1 or TRBD2, each matching 5 bases. CDR1 is MNHNY and CDR2 is SVGAGI in the germline V gene (reference sequence). The V gene lost 2 bases and the J gene lost 6 bases, with 13 bases spanning the gap. CDR3 length: 15 residues.

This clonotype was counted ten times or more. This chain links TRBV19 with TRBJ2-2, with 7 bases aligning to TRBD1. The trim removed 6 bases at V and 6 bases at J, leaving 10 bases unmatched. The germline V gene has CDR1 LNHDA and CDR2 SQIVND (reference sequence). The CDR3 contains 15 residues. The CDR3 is CASRKVRQGAGELFF. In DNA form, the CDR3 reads TGTGCCAGTAGGAAAGTTAGACAGGGCGCCGGGGAGCTGTTTTTT.

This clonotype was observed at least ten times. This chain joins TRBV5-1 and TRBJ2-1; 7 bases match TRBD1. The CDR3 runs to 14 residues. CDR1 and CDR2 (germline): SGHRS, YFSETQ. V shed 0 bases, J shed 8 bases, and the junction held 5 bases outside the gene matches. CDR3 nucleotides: TGCGCCAGCAGCTTGGGACAGGGTGCGGATGAGCAGTTCTTC. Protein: CASSLGQGADEQFF.

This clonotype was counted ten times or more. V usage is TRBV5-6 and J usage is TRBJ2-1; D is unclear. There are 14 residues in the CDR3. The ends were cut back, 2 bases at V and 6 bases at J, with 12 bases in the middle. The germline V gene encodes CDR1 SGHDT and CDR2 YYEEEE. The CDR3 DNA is TGTGCCAGCAGCTTTATATCCGGCACCAATGAGCAGTTCTTC. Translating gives CASSFISGTNEQFF.

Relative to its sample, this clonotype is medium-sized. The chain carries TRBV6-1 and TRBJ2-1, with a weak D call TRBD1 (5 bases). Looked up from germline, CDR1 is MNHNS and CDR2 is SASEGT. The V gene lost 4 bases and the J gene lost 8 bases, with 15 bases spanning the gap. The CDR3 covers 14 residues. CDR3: CASSGVGRDDEQFF. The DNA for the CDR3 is TGTGCCAGCAGTGGGGTGGGGCGCGACGATGAGCAGTTCTTC.

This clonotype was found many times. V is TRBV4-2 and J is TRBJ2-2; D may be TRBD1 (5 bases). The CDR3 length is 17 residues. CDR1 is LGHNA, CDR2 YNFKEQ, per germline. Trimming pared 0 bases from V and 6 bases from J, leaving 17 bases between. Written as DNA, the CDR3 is TGTGCCAGCAGCCAAGATTCAGGGCAAGCAGGGTCCGGGGAGCTGTTTTTT. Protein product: CASSQDSGQAGSGELFF.

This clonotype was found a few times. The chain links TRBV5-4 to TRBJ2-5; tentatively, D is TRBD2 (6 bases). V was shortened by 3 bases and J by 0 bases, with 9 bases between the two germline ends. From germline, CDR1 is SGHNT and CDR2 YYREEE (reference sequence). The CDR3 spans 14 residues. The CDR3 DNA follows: TGTGCCAGCAGCTGGGACTGGTACCAAGAGACCCAGTACTTC. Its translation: CASSWDWYQETQYF.

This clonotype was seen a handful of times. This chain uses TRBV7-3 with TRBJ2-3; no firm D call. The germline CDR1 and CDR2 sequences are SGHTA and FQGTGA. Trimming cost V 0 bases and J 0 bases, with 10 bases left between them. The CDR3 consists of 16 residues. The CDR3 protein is CASSLTSRASTDTQYF. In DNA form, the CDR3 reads TGTGCCAGCAGCTTAACGTCTCGGGCTAGCACAGATACGCAGTATTTT.

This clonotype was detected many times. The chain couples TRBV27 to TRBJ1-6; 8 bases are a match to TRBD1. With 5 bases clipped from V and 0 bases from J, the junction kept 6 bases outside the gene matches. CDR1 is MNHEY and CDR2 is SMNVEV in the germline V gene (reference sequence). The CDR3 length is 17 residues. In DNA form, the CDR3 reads TGTGCCAGCAGTCTAAGACAGGGGAGCTCCTATAATTCACCCCTCCACTTT. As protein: CASSLRQGSSYNSPLHF.

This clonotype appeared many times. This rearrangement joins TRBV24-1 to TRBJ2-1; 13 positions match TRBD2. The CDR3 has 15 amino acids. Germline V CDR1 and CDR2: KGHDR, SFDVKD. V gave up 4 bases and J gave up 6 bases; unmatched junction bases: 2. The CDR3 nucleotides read TGTGCCACCAGTGACCGGACTAGCGGGGGCAATGAGCAGTTCTTC. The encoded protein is CATSDRTSGGNEQFF.

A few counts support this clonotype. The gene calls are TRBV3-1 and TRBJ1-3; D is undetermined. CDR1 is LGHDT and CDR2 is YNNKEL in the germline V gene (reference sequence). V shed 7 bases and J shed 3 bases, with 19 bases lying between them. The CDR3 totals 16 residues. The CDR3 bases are TGTGCCAGCACCTCACAGTTGGGCAGAGGTGGAAACACCATATATTTT. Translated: CASTSQLGRGGNTIYF.

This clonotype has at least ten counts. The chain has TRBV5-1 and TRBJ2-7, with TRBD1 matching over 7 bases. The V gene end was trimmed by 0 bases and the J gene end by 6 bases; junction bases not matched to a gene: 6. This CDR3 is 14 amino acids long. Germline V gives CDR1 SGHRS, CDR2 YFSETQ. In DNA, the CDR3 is TGCGCCAGCAGCTTGGGACAGGGTATGGGCGAGCAGTACGTC. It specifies CASSLGQGMGEQYV.

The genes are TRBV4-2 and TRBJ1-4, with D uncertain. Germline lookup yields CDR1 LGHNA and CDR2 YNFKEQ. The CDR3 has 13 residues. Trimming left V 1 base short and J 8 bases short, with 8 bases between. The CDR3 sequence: CASSQGATEKLFF. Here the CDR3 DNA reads TGTGCCAGCAGCCAAGGTGCGACCGAAAAACTGTTTTTT.